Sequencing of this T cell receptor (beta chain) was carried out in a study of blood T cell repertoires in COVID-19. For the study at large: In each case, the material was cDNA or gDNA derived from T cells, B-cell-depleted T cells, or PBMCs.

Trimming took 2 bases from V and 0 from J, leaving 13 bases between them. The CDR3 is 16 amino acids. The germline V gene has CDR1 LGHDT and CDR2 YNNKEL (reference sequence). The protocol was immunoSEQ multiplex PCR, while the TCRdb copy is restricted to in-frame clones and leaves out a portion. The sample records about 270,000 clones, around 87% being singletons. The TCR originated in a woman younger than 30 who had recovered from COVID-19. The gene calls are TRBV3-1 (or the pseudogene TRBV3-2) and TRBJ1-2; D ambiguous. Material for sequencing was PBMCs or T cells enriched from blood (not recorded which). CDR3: CASSQRLHTANYGYTF. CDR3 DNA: TGTGCCAGCAGCCAACGCCTTCATACAGCTAACTATGGCTACACCTTC.